This is a list of T cell receptor beta chains from one sample in a study of cytomegalovirus exposure and HLA in healthy donors. Only in-frame clones appear in the TCRdb table, and some are missing; sequencing was by immunoSEQ multiplex PCR. The table lists 95,000 to 150,000 clones, approximately 91% of them singletons. Specimen: PBMCs. The origin of the receptors is a woman between 18 and 30 years old in good health and CMV-seronegative. CDR3s include the opening cysteine and the closing phenylalanine or tryptophan. The order of the fields is CDR3 protein, J gene, V gene.

CDR3aa: CASSYGVTGGKLFF; j_gene: TRBJ1-4; v_gene: TRBV6-5
CDR3aa: CASSIPLRGLPNTEAFF; j_gene: TRBJ1-1; v_gene: TRBV19
CDR3aa: CSVVGAGKLFF; j_gene: TRBJ1-4; v_gene: TRBV29-1
CDR3aa: CAITVLIQGAYWAFNQPQHF; j_gene: TRBJ1-5; v_gene: TRBV10-3
CDR3aa: CSVTRGLAGGLPSTDTQYF; j_gene: TRBJ2-3; v_gene: TRBV29-1
CDR3aa: CASSLAFSVRTEAFF; j_gene: TRBJ1-1; v_gene: TRBV5-4
CDR3aa: CASSSTWDIVSSGANVLTF; j_gene: TRBJ2-6; v_gene: TRBV7-6
CDR3aa: CASQGYSNQPQHF; j_gene: TRBJ1-5; v_gene: TRBV2
CDR3aa: CASSQDGTGDTEAFF; j_gene: TRBJ1-1; v_gene: TRBV4-2
CDR3aa: CASSDGGHEQYF; j_gene: TRBJ2-7; v_gene: TRBV10-1
CDR3aa: CASSNPGTIFSREQFF; j_gene: TRBJ2-1; v_gene: TRBV5-5
CDR3aa: CASSEEAENTEAFF; j_gene: TRBJ1-1; v_gene: TRBV25-1
CDR3aa: CASSAGVVGGYTF; j_gene: TRBJ1-2; v_gene: TRBV27
CDR3aa: CASSSGTSVSTDTQYF; j_gene: TRBJ2-3; v_gene: TRBV13
CDR3aa: CASSQGQGHEQYF; j_gene: TRBJ2-7; v_gene: TRBV4-1
CDR3aa: CASSSRRETQYF; j_gene: TRBJ2-5; v_gene: TRBV6-5
CDR3aa: CASRRGVSYEQYF; j_gene: TRBJ2-7; v_gene: TRBV2
CDR3aa: CASSQRPLRVSGANVLTF; j_gene: TRBJ2-6; v_gene: TRBV4-1
CDR3aa: CASMAWARGEQYF; j_gene: TRBJ2-7; v_gene: TRBV19
CDR3aa: CASTEGQTSYEQYF; j_gene: TRBJ2-7; v_gene: TRBV5-1
CDR3aa: CASSLAIDRGGEKLFF; j_gene: TRBJ1-4; v_gene: TRBV5-4
CDR3aa: CASSSVRTTYEQYF; j_gene: TRBJ2-7; v_gene: TRBV7-9
CDR3aa: CASRASGTSQFF; j_gene: TRBJ2-1; v_gene: TRBV2
CDR3aa: CASPSTSGIYTGELFF; j_gene: TRBJ2-2; v_gene: TRBV7-8
CDR3aa: CASRLSTLVGDRGPRHQPQHF; j_gene: TRBJ1-5; v_gene: TRBV12-2
CDR3aa: CASSLDLPTYEQYF; j_gene: TRBJ2-7; v_gene: TRBV5-5
CDR3aa: CASSLDGPSTDTQYF; j_gene: TRBJ2-3; v_gene: TRBV7-3
CDR3aa: CAWNPGQAPLYGYTF; j_gene: TRBJ1-2; v_gene: TRBV30
CDR3aa: CASSQEGLARADTQYF; j_gene: TRBJ2-3; v_gene: TRBV4-1
CDR3aa: CASSPFGQGPVDGYTF; j_gene: TRBJ1-2; v_gene: TRBV5-1
CDR3aa: CASSLRQGSYNEQFF; j_gene: TRBJ2-1; v_gene: TRBV5-1
CDR3aa: CSVSQAQGRDTEAFF; j_gene: TRBJ1-1; v_gene: TRBV29-1
CDR3aa: CASSTWTGGDSEAFF; j_gene: TRBJ1-1; v_gene: TRBV7-9
CDR3aa: CASSRLAGINEQFF; j_gene: TRBJ2-1; v_gene: TRBV7-3
CDR3aa: CASSLGLNYGYTF; j_gene: TRBJ1-2; v_gene: TRBV11-1
CDR3aa: CASSWGGGDYEQYF; j_gene: TRBJ2-7; v_gene: TRBV6-5
CDR3aa: CASSSPRQGYGYTF; j_gene: TRBJ1-2; v_gene: TRBV5-1
CDR3aa: CASSIEGGEYNEQFF; j_gene: TRBJ2-1; v_gene: TRBV19
CDR3aa: CSVNPGLADNEQFF; j_gene: TRBJ2-1; v_gene: TRBV29-1
CDR3aa: CASSPTDRGPYEQYF; j_gene: TRBJ2-7; v_gene: TRBV18
CDR3aa: CASREGEAFF; j_gene: TRBJ1-1; v_gene: TRBV30
CDR3aa: CASSPRAGGGYTEAFF; j_gene: TRBJ1-1; v_gene: TRBV18
CDR3aa: CASRPGTGYIWEQFF; j_gene: TRBJ2-1; v_gene: TRBV7-9
CDR3aa: CASSRDRGRSYEQYF; j_gene: TRBJ2-7; v_gene: TRBV28
CDR3aa: CASSQGLAGVREQYF; j_gene: TRBJ2-7; v_gene: TRBV4-1
CDR3aa: CASSYSRTSDYEQYF; j_gene: TRBJ2-7; v_gene: TRBV6-6
CDR3aa: CASSIDVEETQYF; j_gene: TRBJ2-5; v_gene: TRBV19
CDR3aa: CASSPIAGGAQTQYF; j_gene: TRBJ2-5; v_gene: TRBV7-2